Listed below are T cell receptor beta chains from one sample, sequenced in a study of CD8 T cells in Susac syndrome. Each CDR3 protein is one row after TCRdb ran MiXCR on the immunoSEQ multiplex PCR reads. Found here are fewer than 250,000 distinct CDR3 sequences, roughly 92% of them singletons; the top ten hold 0.1%. The specimen was CD4+ T cells from PBMCs. The receptors originated from a human donor in good health. Each CDR3 is given with its conserved first and last residue. The D gene is left open where the match is weak. For some rows the clone size is stated as once, few or many, or as a class when expanded; others skip it.

>-|TRBJ2-7|TRBD1|TRBV29-1
TGCAGCGTTGGGGGGGACAGGGGCTCCTACGAGCAGTACTTC
CSVGGDRGSYEQYF
>once|TRBJ1-1|TRBD1|TRBV5-1
TGCGCCAGCAGCCGACTCACCCAGACAGGGGGCAACACTGAAGCTTTCTTT
CASSRLTQTGGNTEAFF
>-|TRBJ1-2|-|TRBV2
TGTGCCAGCAGTGCCTGGGGCTCCAACTATGGCTACACCTTC
CASSAWGSNYGYTF
>-|TRBJ1-1|-|TRBV7-2
TGTGCCAGCCCGCGGTCAACCGGAAAATATCTGAACACTGAAGCTTTCTTT
CASPRSTGKYLNTEAFF
>-|TRBJ1-2|-|TRBV3-1
TGTGCCAGCAGCCAAACGGGCCTCCCAGGGGGCTACACCTTC
CASSQTGLPGGYTF
>-|TRBJ2-2|-|TRBV2
TGTGCCACGGCCGCAGGGCGGGGGCCGAACACCGGGGAGCTGTTTTTT
CATAAGRGPNTGELFF
>-|TRBJ2-3|-|TRBV29-1
TGCAGTACAGGCACAGATACGCAGTATTTT
CSTGTDTQYF
>-|TRBJ2-1|TRBD1|TRBV5-4
TGTGCCAGCAGAACAGGGGGAATTGAGAACAATGAGCAGTTCTTC
CASRTGGIENNEQFF
>-|TRBJ2-4|-|TRBV30
TGTGCCTGGAGTAGAAGACCCGACAAAAACATTCAGTACTTC
CAWSRRPDKNIQYF
>-|TRBJ2-4|-|TRBV20-1
TGCAGTGGCACCGACCCCCCCTCGAGTCACATTCAGTACTTC
CSGTDPPSSHIQYF
>once|TRBJ2-7|-|TRBV19
TGTGCCAGTAGTATTGGGGCAAGGTACGAGCAGTACTTC
CASSIGARYEQYF
>-|TRBJ1-5|TRBD1|TRBV7-3
TGTGCCAGCAGCTGGGGACAGAATCAGCCCCAGCATTTT
CASSWGQNQPQHF
>-|TRBJ1-4|-|TRBV19
TGTGCCAGTAGGCGAGAGGGTGGAAAACTGTTTTTT
CASRREGGKLFF
>-|TRBJ2-5|TRBD2|TRBV7-9
TGTGCCAGCAGATTAGCGGGGGGAATAGAGACCCAGTACTTC
CASRLAGGIETQYF
>-|TRBJ1-4|-|TRBV19
TGTGCCAGTACTCTATCCTTCGATGCAACTAATGAAAAACTGTTTTTT
CASTLSFDATNEKLFF
>-|TRBJ2-2|TRBD2|TRBV3-1
TGTGCCAGCAGCCGAGGCGGGGGGACCGGGGAGCTGTTTTTT
CASSRGGGTGELFF
>-|TRBJ1-1|-|TRBV9
TGTGCCAGCAGCACAGGCAGAGTGTTGACTGAAGCTTTCTTT
CASSTGRVLTEAFF
>-|TRBJ2-7|-|TRBV5-1
TGCGCCAGCAGCTTGGGGGAAGGGCGGGGGCCCTACGAGCAGTACTTC
CASSLGEGRGPYEQYF
>-|TRBJ2-1|TRBD2|TRBV2
TGTGCCAGCAGTCGACTAGCGGGGGGACCCACACCTGAGCAGTTCTTC
CASSRLAGGPTPEQFF
>-|TRBJ2-5|-|TRBV27
TGTGCCAGCTCCGTTTGGGGACGAGAGACCCAGTACTTC
CASSVWGRETQYF
>-|TRBJ2-1|TRBD2|TRBV7-9
TGTGCCGTAACTAGCGGGGGTAACTACAATGAGCAGTTCTTC
CAVTSGGNYNEQFF
>-|TRBJ1-4|-|TRBV15
TGTGCCACCAGCAGAGGCAAAAAACTGTTTTTT
CATSRGKKLFF
>-|TRBJ2-5|-|TRBV29-1
TGCAGCGTTGCGGGACGCTTAAAAGAGACCCAGTACTTC
CSVAGRLKETQYF
>once|TRBJ2-3|-|TRBV20-1
TGCAGTGCTTCTCATCTGACTATTGGAGATACGCAGTATTTT
CSASHLTIGDTQYF
>-|TRBJ2-4|TRBD2|TRBV20-1
TGCAGTGCTAAACTAGCGGGGGGAAGTAACATTCAGTACTTC
CSAKLAGGSNIQYF
>once|TRBJ1-5|TRBD1|TRBV19
TGTGCCAGTGCCAGGACAGGGAGAGGGAATCAGCCCCAGCATTTT
CASARTGRGNQPQHF
>-|TRBJ1-2|-|TRBV3-1
TGTGCCAGCAGCCCGGCCGGCTATGGCTACACCTTC
CASSPAGYGYTF
>-|TRBJ2-1|TRBD2|TRBV7-3
TGTGCCAGCAGCCCCGGGACTAGGGGCACTGAGCAGTTCTTC
CASSPGTRGTEQFF
>-|TRBJ1-1|-|TRBV5-4
TGTGCCAGCAGCTCGTCGCTTCAGGGGAACACTGAAGCTTTCTTT
CASSSSLQGNTEAFF
>-|TRBJ2-5|-|TRBV18
TGTGCCAGCTCACCAATTCGGGGTGGAGAGACCCAGTACTTC
CASSPIRGGETQYF
>-|TRBJ1-6|-|TRBV28
TGTGCCAGCAGTTTAAGGCCACGACCCCTCCACTTT
CASSLRPRPLHF
>-|TRBJ2-3|TRBD2|TRBV6-1
TGTGCCAGCAGGCGGACTAGCGGGGGGGCCGGTACGCAGTATTTT
CASRRTSGGAGTQYF
>-|TRBJ2-5|-|TRBV27
TGTGCCAGCAGTTTATTGGGGCGGAAGGAGACCCAGTACTTC
CASSLLGRKETQYF
>-|TRBJ1-6|-|TRBV19
TGTGCCAGTCGCCCCGGGACCGGGGGCTATTCACCCCTCCACTTT
CASRPGTGGYSPLHF
>-|TRBJ2-5|-|TRBV2
TGTGCCAGCGGAGGTGGGCGGGGGCCTCAAGAGACCCAGTACTTC
CASGGGRGPQETQYF
>few|TRBJ2-7|-|TRBV30
TGTGCCTGGAGTCGAGGGGTTACCCTCGAGCAGTACTTC
CAWSRGVTLEQYF
>-|TRBJ2-7|TRBD2|TRBV6-1
TGTGCCAGCAGTGCGACCAGCGGGGCCATCTCCTACGAGCAGTACTTC
CASSATSGAISYEQYF
>-|TRBJ2-1|TRBD2|TRBV6-2/TRBV6-3
TGTGCCAGCAGTTCCGGGGGAGGGAGTGAGCAGTTCTTC
CASSSGGGSEQFF
>-|TRBJ1-1|-|TRBV11-2
TGTGCCAGCAGCCAAAAAACGGGCGGAAACACTGAAGCTTTCTTT
CASSQKTGGNTEAFF
>-|TRBJ1-1|-|TRBV4-1
TGCGCCAGCAGCCAACGGGGGTTTAGGTCTAGAAACACTGAAGCTTTCTTT
CASSQRGFRSRNTEAFF
>once|TRBJ2-3|-|TRBV29-1
TGCAGCGTAACAGAAGGCACAGATACGCAGTATTTT
CSVTEGTDTQYF
>-|TRBJ1-1|-|TRBV28
TGTGCCAGCAGTCGAGAGGTTTGGGAAGCTTTCTTT
CASSREVWEAFF
>-|TRBJ2-1|TRBD1|TRBV7-2
TGTGCCAGCAGCTTACTAGGGACAGGGTTGAATGAGCAGTTCTTC
CASSLLGTGLNEQFF
>-|TRBJ2-1|-|TRBV5-6
TGTGCCAGCAGCTTTTTCAGGACGGTGAGCTCCTACAATGAGCAGTTCTTC
CASSFFRTVSSYNEQFF
>-|TRBJ1-1|-|TRBV7-9
TGTGCCAGCAGCTTAGTCGCCCGATCTGAAGCTTTCTTT
CASSLVARSEAFF
>-|TRBJ1-2|-|TRBV7-9
TGTGCCAGCAGCTTAGGGGAAGGGAGAGGCTATGGCTACACCTTC
CASSLGEGRGYGYTF
>-|TRBJ2-1|TRBD2|TRBV5-1
TGCGCCAGCAGCTTGGAGGGCGGGGGGGCCGAGCATGAGCAGTTCTTC
CASSLEGGGAEHEQFF
>few|TRBJ1-1|TRBD1|TRBV4-1
TGCGCCAGCAGCACCCCCGACAGGGGGCTGACTGAAGCTTTCTTT
CASSTPDRGLTEAFF
>-|TRBJ2-1|TRBD1|TRBV7-2
TGTGCCAGCGCTCCGGGACAGAACAATGAGCAGTTCTTC
CASAPGQNNEQFF
>-|TRBJ1-4|-|TRBV5-4
TGTGCCAGCAGCTTGGGAGTGAGGTCCGCAACTAATGAAAAACTGTTTTTT
CASSLGVRSATNEKLFF
>-|TRBJ1-4|TRBD1|TRBV7-9
TGTGCCAGCAGCCTTCTCCTCGGGACAGGGAGGCTCGCGGATGAAAAACTGTTTTTT
CASSLLLGTGRLADEKLFF
>once|TRBJ2-4|-|TRBV9
TGTGCCAGCAGCGCTGATCCCGGACGAAACATTCAGTACTTC
CASSADPGRNIQYF
>-|TRBJ2-5|-|TRBV9
TGTGCCAGCAGCGTAGCCCCGGGGCGGTCGGAGACCCAGTACTTC
CASSVAPGRSETQYF
>-|TRBJ2-3|TRBD2|TRBV27
TGTGCCAGCAGTTGGGGACTAGCGGGGGGGCCAGATACGCAGTATTTT
CASSWGLAGGPDTQYF
>-|TRBJ1-2|-|TRBV18
TGTGCCAGCTCATCCGGACCGACGAACTATGGCTACACCTTC
CASSSGPTNYGYTF